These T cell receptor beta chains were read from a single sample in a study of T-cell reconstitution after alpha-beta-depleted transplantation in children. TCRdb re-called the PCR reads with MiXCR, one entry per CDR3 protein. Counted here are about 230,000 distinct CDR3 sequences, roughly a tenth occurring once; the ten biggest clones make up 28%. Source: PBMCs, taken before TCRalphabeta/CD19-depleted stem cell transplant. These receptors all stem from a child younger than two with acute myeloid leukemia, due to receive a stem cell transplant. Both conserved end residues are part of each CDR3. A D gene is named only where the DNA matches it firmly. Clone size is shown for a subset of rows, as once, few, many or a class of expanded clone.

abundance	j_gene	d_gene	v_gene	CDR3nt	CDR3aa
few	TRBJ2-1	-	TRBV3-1	TGTGCCAGCAGCCAAGATTCGGGGGGCACCTACAATGAGCAGTTCTTC	CASSQDSGGTYNEQFF
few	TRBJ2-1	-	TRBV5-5	TGTGCCAGCAGCCCCCAGCCGGGAATTGGGGTCAATGAGCAGTTCTTC	CASSPQPGIGVNEQFF
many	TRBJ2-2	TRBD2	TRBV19	TGTGCCAGTACCCTAATACCGGGACTAGCGTTCGGGGAGCTGTTTTTT	CASTLIPGLAFGELFF
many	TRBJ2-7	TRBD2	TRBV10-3	TGTGCCATCAGTGAGGGCGGGAGGAGCTCCTACGAGCAGTACTTC	CAISEGGRSSYEQYF
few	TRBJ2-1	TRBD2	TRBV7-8	TGTGCCAGCAGCTCCCATCCTAGGGGCGGGAGGATGAATGAGCAGTTCTTC	CASSSHPRGGRMNEQFF
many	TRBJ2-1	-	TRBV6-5	TGTGCCAGCAGTTACGAGGGAATGGGAACCTACAATGAGCAGTTCTTC	CASSYEGMGTYNEQFF
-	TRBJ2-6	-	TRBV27	TGTGCCAGCAGCCCTAGAACACTCCCTGGGGCCAACGTCCTGACTTTC	CASSPRTLPGANVLTF
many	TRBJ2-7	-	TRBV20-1	TGCAGTGCTAGAGGCAGGATCTACGAGCAGTACTTC	CSARGRIYEQYF
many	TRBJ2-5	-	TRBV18	TGTGCCAGCTCACTTTCTAGCGAGGAGACCCAGTACTTC	CASSLSSEETQYF
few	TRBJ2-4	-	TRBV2	TGTGCCAGCAGTGTTGATAGACTAGAAAAAAACATTCAGTACTTC	CASSVDRLEKNIQYF
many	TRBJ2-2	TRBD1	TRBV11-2	TGTGCCAGCAGTTCTGACAGGGTCAACACCGGGGAGCTGTTTTTT	CASSSDRVNTGELFF
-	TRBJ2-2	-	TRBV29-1	TGCAGCGTTGGCACTAGAAATACCGGGGAGCTGTTTTTT	CSVGTRNTGELFF
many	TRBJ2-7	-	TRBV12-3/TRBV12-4	TGTGCCAGCAGCCGCCTGTACGAGCAGTACTTC	CASSRLYEQYF
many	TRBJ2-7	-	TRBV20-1	TGCAGTGCTAGTGGGACAGAGGGGGGGGCCTACGAGCAGTACTTC	CSASGTEGGAYEQYF
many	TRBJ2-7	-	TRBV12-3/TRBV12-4	TGTGCCAGCAGCCCCGGGACGGAGACCTACGAGCAGTACTTC	CASSPGTETYEQYF
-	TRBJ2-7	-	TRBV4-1	TGCGCCAGCAGCCAAGGAAACGGTCTCTACGAGCAGTACTTC	CASSQGNGLYEQYF
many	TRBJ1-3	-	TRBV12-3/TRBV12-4	TGTGCCAGCAGAACCCGAGGCGGCTCTGGAAACACCATATATTTT	CASRTRGGSGNTIYF
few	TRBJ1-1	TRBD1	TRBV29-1	TGCAGCGGACAGGGCGAAGTCACTGAAGCTTTCTTT	CSGQGEVTEAFF
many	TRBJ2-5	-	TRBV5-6	TGTGCCAGCAGCAGGGGGTTAGTAGAAGAGACCCAGTACTTC	CASSRGLVEETQYF
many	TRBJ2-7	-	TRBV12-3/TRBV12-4	TGTGCCAGCAGTTCTAGGGGCGAGCAGTACTTC	CASSSRGEQYF
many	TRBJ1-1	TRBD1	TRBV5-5	TGTGCCAGCAGCGCCGACAGGGGCACTGAAGCTTTCTTT	CASSADRGTEAFF
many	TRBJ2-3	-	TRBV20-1	TGCAGTGCTCCCTCCCCAGGGGAGCATCCAGATACGCAGTATTTT	CSAPSPGEHPDTQYF
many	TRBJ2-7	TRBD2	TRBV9	TGTGCCAGCAGTGATAGCGGGGCCTCCTACGAGCAGTACTTC	CASSDSGASYEQYF
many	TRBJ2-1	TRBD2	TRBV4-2	TGTGCCAGCAGCCAATTTAGCGGGAGGGTGAATGAGCAGTTCTTC	CASSQFSGRVNEQFF
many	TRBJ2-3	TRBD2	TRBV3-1	TGTGCCAGCAGCCATACTAGCGAGGGAGATACGCAGTATTTT	CASSHTSEGDTQYF
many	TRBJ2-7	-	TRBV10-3	TGTGCCATCAGTGACCGGGACATCTACTACGAGCAGTACTTC	CAISDRDIYYEQYF
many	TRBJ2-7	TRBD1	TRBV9	TGTGCCAGCAGTCAAGCCGGGACAGGGGGCGAGCAGTACTTC	CASSQAGTGGEQYF
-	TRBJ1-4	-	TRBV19	TGTGCCAGTAGTATGTCGAGGGGAGGTAATGAAAAACTGTTTTTT	CASSMSRGGNEKLFF
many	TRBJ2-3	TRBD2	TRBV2	TGTGCCAGCAGACGACTAGCGGGAGGGCAAGATACGCAGTATTTT	CASRRLAGGQDTQYF